The following is a T cell receptor (beta chain) sequence with its context. The target of this receptor is not known. Per-nucleotide qualities are absent, and no much larger clonotype sits a single base away. Taken from cysteine to phenylalanine, the CDR3 has 13 residues. CDR3 DNA is the only sequence kept; it has 39 bases, read in frame from the first base. The germline V gene gives CDR1 as MNHNS and CDR2 as SASEGT. V is cut back by 10 bases and J by 2 bases, with 7 bases in the junction unmatched. Preparation of the library involved 5' RACE. The sequencing machine was an Illumina HiSeq 2500. A second PCR of about 6 to 11 cycles was performed with a sample-barcoded 5' primer and a J-beta primer mix. A template-switch 5' adaptor carrying 12 random nucleotides introduced a unique molecular identifier onto each TCR beta cDNA molecule. At least 2.5 million CDR3-containing paired-end reads were obtained from each sample. All of the RNA was converted into first-strand cDNA using the Mint cDNA synthesis kit, with a TRBC-specific oligonucleotide serving as the primer. Following uracil-DNA glycosylase treatment, a first 18-cycle PCR with universal primers M1SS and BC2_uni_R was performed on all cDNA. The authors processed their data as follows. Normalization of each sample was performed by random selection of 1 million high-quality reads, each carrying a distinct molecular identifier. Reads sharing molecular identifiers were discarded rather than binned into consensus sequences. MiTCR, run with a Q25 quality threshold and the strictest error-elimination algorithm, handled CDR3 identification, clonotype clustering and error correction. A nonparametric unseen species model with Euler transformation was used to estimate lower-bound total TCR beta diversity. The public reads were quality trimmed at Q25 with fastp and then assembled into clones with MiXCR by TCRdb, keeping productive beta chains. All rows with the same CDR3 protein become a single entry with the most common DNA and genes. The V and J calls and clone size come from TCRdb's table, not from the authors' own analysis. Recorded for this sample are around 1.7 million distinct CDR3 sequences; under 30% of them occurred a single time. The ten largest clonotypes hold 7.7% of the sample.

The data were taken from a study of blood T cells in healthy people across ages (dated by TCRdb to the mid-2010s). In terms of the full investigation: In model experiments, template switching captured roughly one uniquely barcoded TCR beta cDNA molecule for every two T cells. Age-related changes in TCR beta repertoire diversity were measured in the study by deep sequencing normalized with unique cDNA molecular identifiers. The study analyzed two additional independent replicas of 1 million unique cDNA reads from the same blood draw for two donors, one aged 18 to 30 and one aged 80 or older. To avoid experimental bias, donors of different ages were distributed randomly across sequencing lanes. The donors were divided into four age groups: young (average approximately 15 years), middle-aged (about 39), aged (approximately 62) and long-lived (about 80). Points the paper makes about the study in general: There was a strong correlation between observed TCR beta diversity and the percentage of naive T cells measured by flow cytometry. Since profiling was done on bulk unsorted PBMCs, naive and antigen-experienced compartments could not be conclusively compared. Because the CMV infection status of the donors was unknown, age-related changes in expanded clonotypes may potentially have been confounded. Compared with the aged group, more naive CD4+ T cells, fewer expanded clones and increased TCR diversity were shown by the long-lived group, suggesting age selection. Observed TCR beta diversity per million T cells fell roughly linearly with age, and a significant reduction was already apparent by age approximately 40. Total diversity estimates from one million sequenced T cells were considered lower bounds and underestimates.

Systemically healthy Caucasian individuals from Russia, about 38 in total and aged roughly 6 to 100 years, were included as donors. Each donor gave ten milliliters of peripheral blood, collected into EDTA-treated Vacutainer tubes. Ficoll-Paque density-gradient centrifugation was used to isolate PBMCs, with at least 6.5 million per sample. Total RNA, at least 5 micrograms per sample, was extracted from PBMCs with Trizol reagent. Naive CD45RAhigh/CD27high T cell percentages were measured by flow cytometry on a PBMC aliquot from every donor. The TCR comes from a woman aged 25 to 45 in good health. The chain links TRBV6-1 with TRBJ2-5, with 7 bases aligning to TRBD2. Sequenced material: blood. The CDR3 region: CATRDYLQETQYF. The sequenced DNA is TGTGCCACCAGGGACTACCTGCAAGAGACCCAGTACTTC.